The 9 T cell receptor beta chains listed next were all sequenced from one sample in a study of OX40 agonist ivuxolimab in advanced cancers. Libraries came from the immunoSEQ multiplex PCR assay. This is the immuneACCESS table as TCRdb keeps it, with only in-frame sequences that have V and J called. A part of the clones is gone; compared with another copy, unresolved V genes explain less than half, and the rest is unexplained. The sample yields 40,000 or so clones; roughly four fifths were counted once. The ten top clones hold less than 2.5% of the sample. This specimen consisted of CD4+ or CD8+ T cells sorted from blood, obtained in a trial of the OX40 agonist ivuxolimab. These TCRs come from an adult with an advanced solid tumor such as melanoma, head and neck, liver or kidney cancer.

The chain couples TRBV7-8 to TRBJ2-5; 8 bases are a match to TRBD2. CDR3 length: 16 residues. Germline CDR1 is SGHVS and CDR2 is FQNEAQ. With V trimmed by 5 bases and J by 5 bases, 13 bases remained unmatched. The CDR3 protein is CASSRPGLGLSETQYF. The CDR3 nucleotides read TGTGCCAGCAGCCGGCCGGGACTAGGACTTTCGGAGACCCAGTACTTC.

The chain combines TRBV19 with TRBJ2-1; tentatively, D is TRBD1 (5 bases). Germline values: CDR1 LNHDA, CDR2 SQIVND (reference sequence). V lost 4 bases, J lost 9 bases, and 10 bases lay in between. The CDR3 is 12 amino acids. The CDR3 region has the DNA TGTGCCAGTAGTACCCAGGGTGGTGAGCAGTTCTTC. Translating gives CASSTQGGEQFF.

J is TRBJ2-3 and V is TRBV5-1; TRBD2 might be the D (5 bases). The CDR3 has 15 amino acids. With 0 bases removed from V and 5 bases from J, the gap between germline ends came to 13 bases. The germline CDR1 and CDR2 sequences are SGHRS and YFSETQ. As DNA, the CDR3 is TGCGCCAGCAGCTTGGAGTTAGCGAGACGAGATACGCAGTATTTT. Protein product: CASSLELARRDTQYF.

The J gene is TRBJ1-4, the V gene TRBV5-1, with D perhaps TRBD1 (5 bases). The V and J ends lost 2 bases and 4 bases respectively, with 18 bases between them. This CDR3 is 17 amino acids long. Germline V gene data show CDR1 as SGHRS and CDR2 as YFSETQ. CDR3 protein: CASSFGPLTAFNEKLFF. CDR3 in DNA: TGCGCCAGCAGCTTCGGACCATTGACAGCTTTTAATGAAAAACTGTTTTTT.

CDR3 sequence reads: CASSPTKETQYF. CDR3 sequence (DNA): TGTGCCAGCTCACCAACCAAAGAGACCCAGTACTTC. The chain couples TRBV18 to TRBJ2-5; D call uncertain. This CDR3 spans 12 amino acids. Germline V CDR1 and CDR2: KGHSH, LQKENI. V was shortened by 2 bases and J by 3 bases, with 4 bases between the two germline ends.

The V and J genes are TRBV28 and TRBJ1-5; no firm D call. CDR3 size: 16 residues. V was shortened by 6 bases and J by 4 bases, with 19 bases between the two germline ends. Germline V gene lookup returns CDR1 MDHEN and CDR2 SYDVKM. The CDR3 region is CASSSPSGSRNQPQHF. The CDR3 DNA reads TGTGCCAGCAGCAGCCCATCGGGATCTCGGAATCAGCCCCAGCATTTT.

This chain's CDR3 is CASSVRETGPSYEQYF. The CDR3 DNA sequence: TGTGCCAGCAGCGTACGGGAGACAGGGCCCTCCTACGAGCAGTACTTC. The chain combines TRBV9 with TRBJ2-5; D may be TRBD1 (7 bases). The DNA end favors TRBJ2-7, so the J call may be wrong. The CDR3 length is 16 residues. Germline lookup yields CDR1 SGDLS and CDR2 YYNGEE.

V is TRBV5-1 and J is TRBJ1-2; no clear D. This CDR3 spans 13 amino acids. Trimming removed 3 bases at V and 4 bases at J, with 10 bases between. Germline V gives CDR1 SGHRS, CDR2 YFSETQ. CDR3: CASSSENIYGYTF. The CDR3 coding sequence is TGCGCCAGCAGCTCGGAAAATATCTATGGCTACACCTTC. The full variable domain, its missing parts supplied by reference TRBV5-1 and TRBJ1-2, is KAGVTQTPRYLIKTRGQQVTLSCSPISGHRSVSWYQQTPGQGLQFLFEYFSETQRNKGNFPGRFSGRQFSNSRSEMNVSTLELGDSALYLCASSSENIYGYTFGSGTRLTVV.

This clone was seen once. The chain combines TRBV25-1 with TRBJ2-7; TRBD2 agrees at 7 bases. CDR3 length: 14 amino acids. Trimming removed 5 bases from V and 0 bases from J; junction bases left unmatched: 4. Germline-derived CDR1 and CDR2 are MGHDK and SYGVNS. The CDR3, as DNA: TGTGCCAGCAGTCCCTCGGGGGGCTCCTACGAGCAGTACTTC. Translating gives CASSPSGGSYEQYF.